This T cell receptor beta chain was observed in a study of T-cell reconstitution after alpha-beta-depleted transplantation in children. This clonotype was detected ten times or more. A TCRbeta library incorporating unique molecular identifiers was prepared. A single record per CDR3 protein comes from TCRdb applying MiXCR to the PCR reads. The table records 150,000 to 200,000 distinct CDR3 sequences, about 6.3% of them present only once. CDR1 and CDR2 from the germline V gene are SGHRS and YFSETQ. With 8 bases clipped from V and 2 bases from J, the junction kept 9 bases outside the gene matches. The CDR3 length is 15 residues.

The J gene is TRBJ2-1, the V gene TRBV5-1; 8 bases line up with TRBD1. Here the sequenced sample was PBMCs from the stem cell graft donor, taken from the stem cell graft. This TCR was recovered from a human donor who donated a stem cell graft to a child with Wiskott-Aldrich syndrome. CDR3 in amino acids: CASFPGQGTYNEQFF. In nucleotides, the CDR3 is TGCGCCAGTTTTCCCGGACAGGGAACCTACAATGAGCAGTTCTTC.